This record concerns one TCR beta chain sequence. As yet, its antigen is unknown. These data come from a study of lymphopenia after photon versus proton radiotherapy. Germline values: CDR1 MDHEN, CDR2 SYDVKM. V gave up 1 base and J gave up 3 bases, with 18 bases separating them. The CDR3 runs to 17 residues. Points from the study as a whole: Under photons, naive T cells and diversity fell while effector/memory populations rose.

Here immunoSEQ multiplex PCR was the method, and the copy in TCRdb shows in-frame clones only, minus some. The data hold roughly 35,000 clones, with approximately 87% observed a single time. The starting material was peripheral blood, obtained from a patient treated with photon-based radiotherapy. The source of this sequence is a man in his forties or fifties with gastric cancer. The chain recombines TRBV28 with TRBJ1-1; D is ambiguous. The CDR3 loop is CASSLFGLLKRDTEAFF. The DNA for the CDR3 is TGTGCCAGCAGTTTATTTGGACTCCTGAAGAGGGACACTGAAGCTTTCTTT.